This is a list of T cell receptor beta chains from one sample in a study of beta chain features in type 1 diabetes. Produced via immunoSEQ multiplex PCR; TCRdb's table is partial and in-frame only. The sample has some 410,000 clones, around 13% seen once. The sample taken for sequencing was naive CD4+ T cells from blood. These receptors originate from a man younger than 45 in good health. Each CDR3 is given with its conserved first and last residue. D genes are given only for firm matches. A clone size is listed for some rows: how often the clone was seen (once, few, many), or a class if it is expanded.

clone_size j_call d_call v_call cdr3_nt cdr3_aa
few TRBJ1-2 NA TRBV7-9 TGTGCCAGCAGCTTAGCGCTCAAGGACTATGGCTACACCTTC CASSLALKDYGYTF
NA TRBJ1-1 TRBD1 TRBV7-9 TGTGCCAGCAGCTCCCCCGGGACAGGGGTTGAAGCTTTCTTT CASSSPGTGVEAFF
NA TRBJ2-3 NA TRBV25-1 TGTGCCAGCAGTGAAGTTGGGGCTACTGATACGCAGTATTTT CASSEVGATDTQYF
NA TRBJ2-5 TRBD2 TRBV9 TGTGCCAGCAGCGTAGCGGGAGGGCTCAGGGAGACCCAGTACTTC CASSVAGGLRETQYF
few TRBJ2-3 NA TRBV5-1 TGCGCCAGCAGCTTGGACGGTCTGGCAGATACGCAGTATTTT CASSLDGLADTQYF
few TRBJ1-1 TRBD1 TRBV10-3 TGTGCCATCAGCCTGGCCCAGGGACAGGGGGAAGGGAACACTGAAGCTTTCTTT CAISLAQGQGEGNTEAFF
few TRBJ2-5 NA TRBV5-1 TGCGCCAGCAGCCGATCGCCCGAGACCCAGTACTTC CASSRSPETQYF
NA TRBJ2-7 NA TRBV10-3 TGTGCCAGCAGTGGGGGCCAGCTACAATACGAGCAGTACTTC CASSGGQLQYEQYF
few TRBJ2-7 NA TRBV7-2 TGTGCCAGCAGCTTAGTCGGGACGTCAAGCTCCTACGAGCAGTACTTC CASSLVGTSSSYEQYF
many TRBJ2-6 NA TRBV29-1 TGCAGCGTTGAAGGGCAAGGCTCTGGGGCCAACGTCCTGACTTTC CSVEGQGSGANVLTF
NA TRBJ1-1 NA TRBV6-1 TGTGCCAGCAGGGAATGGGCCGGCTTAGCTGCTTTCTTT CASREWAGLAAFF
NA TRBJ2-5 TRBD2 TRBV7-9 TGTGCCAGCAGCTTCGAGCGGGGGGGCTCCAAGACCCAGTACTTC CASSFERGGSKTQYF
few TRBJ2-3 TRBD1 TRBV7-2 TGTGCCAGCAGCTTGGACAGGTTGCCGACAGATACGCAGTATTTT CASSLDRLPTDTQYF
NA TRBJ2-5 TRBD1 TRBV2 TGTGCCAGCGAACGGACAGGCTTACTATTCCAAGAGACCCAGTACTTC CASERTGLLFQETQYF
NA TRBJ1-4 TRBD1 TRBV15 TGTGCCACCAGCAGAACAGGGGTTGAAAAACTGTTTTTT CATSRTGVEKLFF
few TRBJ2-3 NA TRBV10-3 TGTGCCATCAGTGAGTACAGGGCAGAAGATACGCAGTATTTT CAISEYRAEDTQYF
NA TRBJ2-5 NA TRBV29-1 TGCAGCGTTGTCGGCGGGCAGACCCAGTACTTC CSVVGGQTQYF
NA TRBJ2-2 TRBD1 TRBV5-1 TGCGCCAGCCAACCGGGACAGTTCACCGGGGAGCTGTTTTTT CASQPGQFTGELFF
NA TRBJ2-7 TRBD2 TRBV11-2 TGTGCCAGCAGCTTATCTAGCGGGGTTATCTACGAGCAGTACTTC CASSLSSGVIYEQYF
few TRBJ2-7 NA TRBV9 TGTGCCAGCAGCTCTGGTCAGCCCGTGGCGATCGAGCAGTACTTC CASSSGQPVAIEQYF
NA TRBJ2-3 NA TRBV15 TGTGCCACCAGCAGATCGACAGATACGCAGTATTTT CATSRSTDTQYF
few TRBJ2-3 NA TRBV2 TGTGCCAGCAGTGAGGTTCCAGGCGTATTGTCTAGCACAGATACGCAGTATTTT CASSEVPGVLSSTDTQYF
few TRBJ2-3 NA TRBV7-9 TGTGCCAGCAGCAAAGGGGAATTTCTCCCTTTTTTATTT CASSKGEFLPFLF
NA TRBJ2-5 TRBD2 TRBV6-5 TGTGCCAGCAGTTACTCTGCTAGCGGGGGCGAGACCCAGTACTTC CASSYSASGGETQYF